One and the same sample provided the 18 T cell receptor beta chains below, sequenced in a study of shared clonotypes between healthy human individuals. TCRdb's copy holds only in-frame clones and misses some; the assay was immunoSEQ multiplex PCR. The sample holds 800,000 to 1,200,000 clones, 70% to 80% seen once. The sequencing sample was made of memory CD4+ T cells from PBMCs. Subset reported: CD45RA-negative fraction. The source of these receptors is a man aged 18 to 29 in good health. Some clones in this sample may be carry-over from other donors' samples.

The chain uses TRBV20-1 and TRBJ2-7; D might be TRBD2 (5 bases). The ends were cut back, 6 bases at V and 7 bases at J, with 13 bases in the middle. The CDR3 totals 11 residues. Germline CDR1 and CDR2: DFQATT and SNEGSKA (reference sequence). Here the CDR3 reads CSAPWTGEQYF. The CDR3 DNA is TGCAGTGCCCCATGGACTGGGGAGCAGTACTTC.

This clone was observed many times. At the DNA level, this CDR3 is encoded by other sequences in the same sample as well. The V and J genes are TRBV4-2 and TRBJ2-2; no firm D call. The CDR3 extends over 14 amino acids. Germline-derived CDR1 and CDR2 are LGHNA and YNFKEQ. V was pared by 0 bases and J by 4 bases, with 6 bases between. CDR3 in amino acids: CASSQDGLTGELFF. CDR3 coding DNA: TGTGCCAGCAGCCAAGACGGGCTCACCGGGGAGCTGTTTTTT.

CDR3 DNA sequence: TGTGCCAGCAGTTTATACTCCGGCTACGAGCAGTACTTC. Protein product: CASSLYSGYEQYF. V gene TRBV28 combines with J gene TRBJ2-7; D uncertain. CDR3 length: 13 residues. Germline V CDR1 and CDR2: MDHEN, SYDVKM. V gave up 1 base and J gave up 3 bases, with 7 bases separating them.

The CDR3 here is CASSSLGEGARGYTF. The CDR3, as DNA: TGTGCCAGCAGCTCCCTCGGAGAGGGGGCGCGGGGCTACACCTTC. V and J are TRBV7-9 and TRBJ1-2, with TRBD1 identical over 7 bases. The V gene end was trimmed by 4 bases and the J gene end by 8 bases; junction bases not matched to a gene: 13. Germline loops: CDR1 SEHNR, CDR2 FQNEAQ (reference sequence). The CDR3 consists of 15 residues.

CDR3 nucleotide sequence: TGCGCCAGCAGCCCGGGACTAGCGGGGCCTGGCACAGATACGCAGTATTTT. Its protein product is CASSPGLAGPGTDTQYF. The chain joins TRBV5-1 to TRBJ2-3; 13 nucleotides line up with TRBD2. The germline gives CDR1 SGHRS, CDR2 YFSETQ. The CDR3 sequence is 17 residues long. V lost 4 bases, J lost 1 base, and 6 bases stayed unmatched. The full variable domain, in which reference TRBV5-1 and TRBJ2-3 provide the parts outside the CDR3, is KAGVTQTPRYLIKTRGQQVTLSCSPISGHRSVSWYQQTPGQGLQFLFEYFSETQRNKGNFPGRFSGRQFSNSRSEMNVSTLELGDSALYLCASSPGLAGPGTDTQYFGPGTRLTVL.

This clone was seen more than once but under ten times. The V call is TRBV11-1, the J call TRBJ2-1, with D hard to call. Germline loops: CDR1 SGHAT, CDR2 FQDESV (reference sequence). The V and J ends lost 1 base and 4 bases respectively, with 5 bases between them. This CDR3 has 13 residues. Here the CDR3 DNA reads TGTGCCAGCAGCTTAGGACGATACAATGAGCAGTTCTTC. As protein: CASSLGRYNEQFF.

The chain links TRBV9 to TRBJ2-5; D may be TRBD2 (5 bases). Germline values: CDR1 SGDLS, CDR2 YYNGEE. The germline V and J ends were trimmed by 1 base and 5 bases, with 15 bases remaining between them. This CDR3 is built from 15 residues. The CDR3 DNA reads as TGTGCCAGCAGCGTAAGAGGGCATCCCGGGGAGACCCAGTACTTC. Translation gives CASSVRGHPGETQYF.

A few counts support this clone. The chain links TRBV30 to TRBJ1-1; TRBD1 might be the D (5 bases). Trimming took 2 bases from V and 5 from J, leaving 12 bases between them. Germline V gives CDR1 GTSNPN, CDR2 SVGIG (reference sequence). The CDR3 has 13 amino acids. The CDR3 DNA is TGTGCCTGGAGTAAGGGGTCCCAAACTGAAGCTTTCTTT. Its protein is CAWSKGSQTEAFF. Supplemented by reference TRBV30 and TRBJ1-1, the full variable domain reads SQTIHQWPATLVQPVGSPLSLECTVEGTSNPNLYWYRQAAGRGLQLLFYSVGIGQISSEVPQNLSASRPQDRQFILSSKKLLLSDSGFYLCAWSKGSQTEAFFGQGTRLTVV.

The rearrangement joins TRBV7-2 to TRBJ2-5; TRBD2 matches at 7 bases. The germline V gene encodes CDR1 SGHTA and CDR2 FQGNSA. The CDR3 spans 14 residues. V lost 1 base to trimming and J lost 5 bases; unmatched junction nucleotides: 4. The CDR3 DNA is TGTGCCAGCAGCTTAGTTGGGGGAGGGGAGACCCAGTACTTC. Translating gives CASSLVGGGETQYF.

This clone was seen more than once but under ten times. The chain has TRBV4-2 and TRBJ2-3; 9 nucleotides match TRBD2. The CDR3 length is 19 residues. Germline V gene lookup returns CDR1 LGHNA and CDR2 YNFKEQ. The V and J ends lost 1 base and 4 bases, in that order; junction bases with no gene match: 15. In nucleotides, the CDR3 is TGTGCCAGCAGCCAAGCGCTAGCGGGACAAGCAGTTGGCGCAGATACGCAGTATTTT. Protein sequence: CASSQALAGQAVGADTQYF.

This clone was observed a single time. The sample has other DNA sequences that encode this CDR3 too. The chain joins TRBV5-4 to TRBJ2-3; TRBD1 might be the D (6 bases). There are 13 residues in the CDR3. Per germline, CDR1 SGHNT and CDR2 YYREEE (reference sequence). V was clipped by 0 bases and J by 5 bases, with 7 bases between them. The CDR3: CASSLDREDTQYF. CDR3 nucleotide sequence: TGTGCCAGCAGCTTGGACAGGGAAGATACGCAGTATTTT.

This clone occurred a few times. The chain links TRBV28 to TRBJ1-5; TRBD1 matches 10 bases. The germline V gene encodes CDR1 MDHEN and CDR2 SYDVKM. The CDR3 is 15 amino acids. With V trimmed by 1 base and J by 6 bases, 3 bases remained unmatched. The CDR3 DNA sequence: TGTGCCAGCAGTTTATTGACAGGGGGCAGTCAGCCCCAGCATTTT. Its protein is CASSLLTGGSQPQHF.

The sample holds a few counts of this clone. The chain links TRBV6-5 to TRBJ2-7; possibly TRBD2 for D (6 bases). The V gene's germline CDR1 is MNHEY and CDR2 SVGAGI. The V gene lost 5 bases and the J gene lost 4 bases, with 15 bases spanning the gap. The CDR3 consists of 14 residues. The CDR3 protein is CASSRDLGGYEQYF. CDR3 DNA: TGTGCCAGCAGTCGAGACCTCGGGGGTTACGAGCAGTACTTC.

This CDR3 is CASSLNAGYYGYTF. CDR3 DNA: TGTGCCAGCAGCTTGAATGCAGGTTACTATGGCTACACCTTC. J is TRBJ1-2 and V is TRBV5-4; D unresolved. The V gene lost 1 base and the J gene lost 3 bases, with 10 bases spanning the gap. This CDR3 comprises 14 residues. CDR1 and CDR2 from the germline V gene are SGHNT and YYREEE (reference sequence). Complete variable domain (other parts from reference TRBV5-4 and TRBJ1-2): ETGVTQSPTHLIKTRGQQVTLRCSSQSGHNTVSWYQQALGQGPQFIFQYYREEENGRGNFPPRFSGLQFPNYSSELNVNALELDDSALYLCASSLNAGYYGYTFGSGTRLTVV.

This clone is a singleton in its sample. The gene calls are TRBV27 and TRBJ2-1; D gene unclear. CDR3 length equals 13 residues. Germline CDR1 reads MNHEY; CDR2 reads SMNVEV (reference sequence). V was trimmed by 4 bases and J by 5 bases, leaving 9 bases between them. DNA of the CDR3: TGTGCCAGCAGTTCCCGAACGAACAATGAGCAGTTCTTC. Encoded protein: CASSSRTNNEQFF.

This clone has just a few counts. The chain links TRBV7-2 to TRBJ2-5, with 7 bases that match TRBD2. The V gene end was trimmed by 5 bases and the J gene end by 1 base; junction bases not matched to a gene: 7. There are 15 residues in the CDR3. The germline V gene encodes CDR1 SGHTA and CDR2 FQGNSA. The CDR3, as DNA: TGTGCCAGCAGCACCCAAGCGGGACCCCAAGAGACCCAGTACTTC. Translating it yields CASSTQAGPQETQYF.

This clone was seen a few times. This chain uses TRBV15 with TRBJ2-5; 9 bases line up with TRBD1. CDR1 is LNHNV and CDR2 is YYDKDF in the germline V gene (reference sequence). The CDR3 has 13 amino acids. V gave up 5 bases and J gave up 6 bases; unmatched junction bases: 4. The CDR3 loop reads CATSVGTGKTQYF. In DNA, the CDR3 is TGTGCCACCAGCGTCGGGACAGGGAAGACCCAGTACTTC.

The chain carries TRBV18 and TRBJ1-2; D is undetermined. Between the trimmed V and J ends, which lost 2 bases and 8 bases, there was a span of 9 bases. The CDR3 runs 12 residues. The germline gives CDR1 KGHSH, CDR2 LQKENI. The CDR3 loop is CASSPGPRGYTF. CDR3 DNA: TGTGCCAGCTCACCAGGCCCACGCGGCTACACCTTC.